These 5 T cell receptor beta chains originate from one sample sequenced in a study of regulatory T cells in long-lasting Graves disease. The time point is: persistent/refractory GD, antithyroid drugs over 5 years with positive TRAb. Scientists built the TCR library using RNA that was extracted from PBMCs. CDR3-region Arm-PCR and iRepertoire HTBI primers produced the TCR beta libraries. TCRdb re-derived calls from the multiplex PCR reads in MiXCR, one entry per CDR3 protein. The profile shows 350,000 to 450,000 distinct CDR3 sequences, more than 20% of them singletons. This sample comprised peripheral blood mononuclear cells (PBMCs), obtained when the disease was refractory, from a patient treated with antithyroid drugs. These receptors originate from a female donor with Graves disease.

The V call is TRBV7-8, the J call TRBJ2-1; TRBD2 agrees at 9 bases. The CDR3 runs 13 residues. Germline-derived CDR1 and CDR2 are SGHVS and FQNEAQ. V shed 1 base and J 13 bases; nucleotides not matched to a gene: 5. Written as DNA, the CDR3 is TGTGCCAGCAGCTTAGGTCCAGGGACTAGCCAGTTCTTC. Translated: CASSLGPGTSQFF. Variable domain in full (rest from reference TRBV7-8 and TRBJ2-1): GAGVSQSPRYKVAKRGQDVALRCDPISGHVSLFWYQQALGQGPEFLTYFQNEAQLDKSGLPSDRFFAERPEGSVSTLKIQRTQQEDSAVYLCASSLGPGTSQFFGPGTRLTVL.

This clonotype was seen ten or more times. V and J are TRBV19 and TRBJ1-1, with no clear D. Germline CDR1 is LNHDA and CDR2 is SQIVND (reference sequence). V dropped 6 bases and J dropped 1 base, with 9 bases sitting between them. This CDR3 contains 13 residues. The chain's CDR3 is CASSLYENTEAFF. The DNA of the CDR3 is TGTGCCAGTAGCCTCTACGAGAACACTGAAGCTTTCTTT. The full variable domain, completed using reference TRBV19 and TRBJ1-1, is DGGITQSPKYLFRKEGQNVTLSCEQNLNHDAMYWYRQDPGQGLRLIYYSQIVNDFQKGDIAEGYSVSREKKESFPLTVTSAQKNPTAFYLCASSLYENTEAFFGQGTRLTVV.

This clonotype was recorded a few times. The chain has TRBV19 and TRBJ1-3; D gene unclear. Trimming cost V 5 bases and J 4 bases, with 9 bases left between them. The germline CDR1 and CDR2 sequences are LNHDA and SQIVND (reference sequence). CDR3 length: 13 amino acids. The CDR3 loop reads CASSEGPGNTIYF. The CDR3, as DNA: TGTGCCAGTAGTGAGGGTCCAGGAAACACCATATATTTT.

Comment on this clonotype: A far larger clone is one base from this, pointing to a likely read error. This chain links TRBV27 with TRBJ1-6; D remains unclear. CDR3 size: 13 residues. CDR1 is MNHEY, CDR2 SMNVEV, per germline (reference sequence). CDR3 nucleotides: TGTGCCAGCAGTTCGTCCTATAATCCACCCCTCCACTTT. As protein: CASSSSYNPPLHF.

This clonotype was found many times. V is TRBV20-1 and J is TRBJ2-5; no firm D call. Between the trimmed V and J ends, which lost 0 bases and 1 base, there was a span of 6 bases. From germline, CDR1 is DFQATT and CDR2 SNEGSKA (reference sequence). The length of the CDR3 is 13 residues. The CDR3 region is CSAREGIQETQYF. The CDR3 region has the DNA TGCAGTGCTAGAGAAGGGATCCAAGAGACCCAGTACTTC.